Below are 9 T cell receptor beta chains sequenced from a single sample in a study of vaccination effects on CD4 cells after COVID-19. Their cognate antigens are unknown. The repertoire was sequenced with immunoSEQ multiplex PCR; TCRdb's copy has only in-frame clones and lacks some. Of roughly 31,000 clones in the sample, roughly 70% are singletons; the top ten hold 3.5% to 4%. Subsequent to a culture period of 10 to 11 days, CD4+ T cells were isolated. The input for sequencing was CD4+ T cells from PBMCs cultured without peptide, taken before COVID-19 vaccination. The receptors come from a human donor who received a COVID-19 vaccine.

The chain couples TRBV19 to TRBJ2-7, with 7 bases matching TRBD1. This CDR3 is 13 amino acids long. Germline V lookup: CDR1 LNHDA, CDR2 SQIVND (reference sequence). Trimming at V came to 5 bases and at J to 4 bases, leaving 5 bases not matched to a gene. CDR3 sequence reads: CASSRDSRYEQYF. In DNA, the CDR3 is TGTGCCAGTAGTCGGGACAGCCGTTACGAGCAGTACTTC.

V gene TRBV11-2 combines with J gene TRBJ2-2, with D unclear. The ends were cut back, 3 bases at V and 6 bases at J, with 14 bases in the middle. CDR1 and CDR2 (germline): SGHAT, FQNNGV. The CDR3 runs 15 residues. The CDR3 is CASSLRPGRAGELFF. The DNA for the CDR3 is TGTGCCAGCAGCTTGCGGCCAGGACGTGCCGGGGAGCTGTTTTTT.

The chain has TRBV30 and TRBJ1-3; D ambiguous. Trimming pared 4 bases from V and 4 bases from J, leaving 14 bases between. The CDR3 is 14 amino acids. The germline V gene has CDR1 GTSNPN and CDR2 SVGIG (reference sequence). The CDR3 DNA sequence: TGTGCCTGGATATCAGGTTTTGGAGGAAACACCATATATTTT. As protein: CAWISGFGGNTIYF.

This clone was picked up one time. The V gene is TRBV5-5, the J gene TRBJ2-7; TRBD2 aligns across 7 bases. CDR1 SGHKS and CDR2 YYEKEE come from the germline V gene (reference sequence). The CDR3 consists of 14 residues. Unmatched junction bases numbered 4, after V lost 2 bases and J lost 2 bases. CDR3 in DNA: TGTGCCAGCAGCTTTACGGGAGGCGCCTACGAGCAGTACTTC. Its protein is CASSFTGGAYEQYF.

This clone was recorded a few times. V usage is TRBV30 and J usage is TRBJ1-4, with D possibly TRBD1 on 6 matching bases. V lost 4 bases and J lost 8, with 20 bases in between. The CDR3 contains 15 residues. Germline CDR1 GTSNPN, CDR2 SVGIG (reference sequence). The CDR3 loop is CAWNQMGGVGEKLFF. CDR3 sequence (DNA): TGTGCCTGGAATCAGATGGGGGGCGTAGGGGAAAAACTGTTTTTT. Full variable domain (outside the CDR3, taken from reference TRBV30 and TRBJ1-4): SQTIHQWPATLVQPVGSPLSLECTVEGTSNPNLYWYRQAAGRGLQLLFYSVGIGQISSEVPQNLSASRPQDRQFILSSKKLLLSDSGFYLCAWNQMGGVGEKLFFGSGTQLSVL.

The V gene is TRBV4-1, the J gene TRBJ2-7; D unresolved. This CDR3 is 16 amino acids long. Trimming removed 5 bases at V and 0 bases at J, with 17 bases between. The germline CDR1 and CDR2 sequences are MGHRA and YSYEKL. CDR3 loop: CASSGRGRFSSYEQYF. In DNA, the CDR3 is TGCGCCAGCAGCGGTCGCGGCCGGTTTAGCTCCTACGAGCAGTACTTC.

The chain couples TRBV7-8 to TRBJ2-7; TRBD1 matches at 7 bases. Germline loops: CDR1 SGHVS, CDR2 FQNEAQ. V gave up 2 bases and J gave up 4 bases; unmatched junction bases: 8. The CDR3 extends over 15 amino acids. The CDR3 loop is CASSLPGQRGYEQYF. The CDR3 DNA reads as TGTGCCAGCAGCTTACCGGGACAGAGAGGATACGAGCAGTACTTC.

This clone was counted a single time. This chain links TRBV5-1 with TRBJ2-3, with D perhaps TRBD1 (6 bases). The CDR3 is made up of 16 amino acids. Germline CDR1 and CDR2: SGHRS and YFSETQ. V lost 4 bases and J lost 2, with 17 bases in between. The CDR3 nucleotides read TGCGCCAGCAGCCCCGGGTCAGGGGCGATCACAGATACGCAGTATTTT. This gives the protein CASSPGSGAITDTQYF. Full variable domain (rest looked up from reference TRBV5-1 and TRBJ2-3): KAGVTQTPRYLIKTRGQQVTLSCSPISGHRSVSWYQQTPGQGLQFLFEYFSETQRNKGNFPGRFSGRQFSNSRSEMNVSTLELGDSALYLCASSPGSGAITDTQYFGPGTRLTVL.

V usage is TRBV25-1 and J usage is TRBJ1-6, with TRBD1 matching over 7 bases. This CDR3 has 14 residues. Germline values: CDR1 MGHDK, CDR2 SYGVNS. V lost 7 bases and J lost 8; bases outside the gene matches: 8. The DNA of the CDR3 is TGTGCCAGCACTCCGACAGGGTATTATTCACCCCTCCACTTT. This gives the protein CASTPTGYYSPLHF.